This record looks at one TCR beta chain sequence and its context. This sample stems from a study of blood T cell repertoires in COVID-19. In the study overall: From the United States, Italy and Spain came samples of acute and convalescent COVID-19. From T cells, B-cell-depleted T cells, or PBMCs came the material, which was cDNA or gDNA.

CDR1 and CDR2 (germline): SGHVS, FQNEAQ. The V and J ends lost 1 base and 3 bases, in that order; junction bases with no gene match: 6. The CDR3 length is 16 residues. Per the authors' pipeline: For nucleated cells, counts were estimated from reference gene primer amplification. Sequencing used immunoSEQ multiplex PCR; TCRdb keeps in-frame clones, though not all of them. That table furnishes V, J and clone size, whereas the DNA furnished D and trimming. This table has over 150,000 clones, roughly 87% appearing once. The genes are TRBV7-8 and TRBJ2-1; 7 positions match TRBD2. The sequence was collected from a man aged 18 to 30 who had recovered from COVID-19. The sequenced material came from peripheral blood. CDR3 protein: CASSLVGGSFYNEQFF. The CDR3 DNA follows: TGTGCCAGCAGCTTAGTGGGGGGGAGTTTCTACAATGAGCAGTTCTTC. Based on the CDR3 plus reference TRBV7-8 and TRBJ2-1, the full variable domain is GAGVSQSPRYKVAKRGQDVALRCDPISGHVSLFWYQQALGQGPEFLTYFQNEAQLDKSGLPSDRFFAERPEGSVSTLKIQRTQQEDSAVYLCASSLVGGSFYNEQFFGPGTRLTVL.